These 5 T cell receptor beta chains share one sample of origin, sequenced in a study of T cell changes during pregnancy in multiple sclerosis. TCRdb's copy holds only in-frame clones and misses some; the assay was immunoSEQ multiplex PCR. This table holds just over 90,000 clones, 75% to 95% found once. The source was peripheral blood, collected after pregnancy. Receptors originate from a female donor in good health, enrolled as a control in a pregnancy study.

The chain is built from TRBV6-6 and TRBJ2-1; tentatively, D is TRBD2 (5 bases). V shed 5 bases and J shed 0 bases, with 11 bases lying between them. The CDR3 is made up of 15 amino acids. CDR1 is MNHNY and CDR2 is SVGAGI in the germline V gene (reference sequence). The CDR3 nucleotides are TGTGCCAGCAGTAAAGGACTGAACTCCTACAATGAGCAGTTCTTC. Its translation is CASSKGLNSYNEQFF.

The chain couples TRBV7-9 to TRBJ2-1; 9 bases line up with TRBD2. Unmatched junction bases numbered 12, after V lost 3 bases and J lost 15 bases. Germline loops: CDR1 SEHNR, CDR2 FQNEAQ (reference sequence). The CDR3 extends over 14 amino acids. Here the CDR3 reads CASSLSGGPGFRFF. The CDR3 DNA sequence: TGTGCCAGCAGCTTGAGCGGGGGGCCAGGATTTCGGTTCTTC.

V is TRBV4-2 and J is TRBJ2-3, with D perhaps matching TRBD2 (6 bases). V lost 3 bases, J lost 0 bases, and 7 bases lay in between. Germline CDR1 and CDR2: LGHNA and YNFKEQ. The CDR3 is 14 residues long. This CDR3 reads CASSQGGSTDTQYF. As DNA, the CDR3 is TGTGCCAGCAGCCAGGGGGGTAGCACAGATACGCAGTATTTT.

Here the CDR3 reads CASRLVQASGYYEQYF. For the CDR3, the DNA is TGTGCAAGTCGCTTAGTACAGGCTAGCGGATACTACGAGCAGTACTTC. The rearrangement uses TRBV12-2 and TRBJ2-7; the table's D call TRBD2 went unverified against the DNA. TRBV12-2 is listed as a pseudogene. This CDR3 contains 16 residues.

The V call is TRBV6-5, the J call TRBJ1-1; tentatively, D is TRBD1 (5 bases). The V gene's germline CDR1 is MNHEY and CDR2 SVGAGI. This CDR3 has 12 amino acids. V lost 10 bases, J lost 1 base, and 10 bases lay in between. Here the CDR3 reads CATQTGNTEAFF. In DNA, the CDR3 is TGTGCCACTCAAACAGGGAACACTGAAGCTTTCTTT.